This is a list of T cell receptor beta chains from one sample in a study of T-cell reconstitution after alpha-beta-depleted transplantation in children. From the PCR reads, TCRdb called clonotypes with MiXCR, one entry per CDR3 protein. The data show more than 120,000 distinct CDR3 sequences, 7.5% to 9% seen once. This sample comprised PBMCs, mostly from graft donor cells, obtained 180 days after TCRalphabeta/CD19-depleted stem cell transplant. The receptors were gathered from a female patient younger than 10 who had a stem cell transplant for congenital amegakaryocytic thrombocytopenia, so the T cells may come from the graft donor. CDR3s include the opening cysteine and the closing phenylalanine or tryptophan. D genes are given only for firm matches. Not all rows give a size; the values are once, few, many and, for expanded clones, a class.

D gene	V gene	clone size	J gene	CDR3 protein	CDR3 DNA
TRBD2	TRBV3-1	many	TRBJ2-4	CASSPRTSGMGKNIQYF	TGTGCCAGCAGCCCCAGGACTAGCGGGATGGGCAAAAACATTCAGTACTTC
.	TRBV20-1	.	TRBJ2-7	CSARDGRGQNEQYF	TGCAGTGCTAGAGATGGGAGGGGGCAAAACGAGCAGTACTTC
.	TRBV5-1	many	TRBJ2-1	CASGLTNEQFF	TGCGCCAGCGGACTCACGAATGAGCAGTTCTTC
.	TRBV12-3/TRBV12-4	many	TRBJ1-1	CASSPRVTYTEAFF	TGTGCCAGCAGTCCCAGGGTTACTTACACTGAAGCTTTCTTT
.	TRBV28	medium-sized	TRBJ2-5	CASRQGMGTQYF	TGTGCCAGCAGACAGGGAATGGGGACCCAGTACTTC
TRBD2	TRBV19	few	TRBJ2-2	CASKDVAGFLRAGPLPGELFF	TGTGCCAGTAAAGACGTCGCAGGGTTCCTTAGAGCGGGGCCCCTTCCCGGGGAGCTGTTTTTT
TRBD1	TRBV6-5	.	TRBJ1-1	CASSLRTGDYEAFF	TGTGCCAGCAGTTTGCGGACAGGGGATTATGAAGCTTTCTTT
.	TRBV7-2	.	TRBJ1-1	CASSLRFPSTEAFF	TGTGCCAGCAGCTTACGGTTTCCGAGCACTGAAGCTTTCTTT
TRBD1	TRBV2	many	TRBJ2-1	CASRPGGGNNEQFF	TGTGCCAGCCGACCAGGGGGCGGGAACAATGAGCAGTTCTTC
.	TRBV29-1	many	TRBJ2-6	CSVEWTGANVLTF	TGCAGCGTGGAATGGACTGGGGCCAACGTCCTGACTTTC
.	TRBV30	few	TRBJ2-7	CAWSVGLARFSYEQYF	TGTGCCTGGAGTGTCGGACTGGCGAGATTCTCCTACGAGCAGTACTTC
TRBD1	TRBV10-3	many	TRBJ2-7	CAMAGTGNEYEQYF	TGTGCCATGGCCGGGACAGGGAACGAGTACGAGCAGTACTTC
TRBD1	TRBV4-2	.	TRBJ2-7	CASGPGTVSYEQYF	TGTGCCAGCGGCCCCGGGACAGTCTCCTACGAGCAGTACTTC
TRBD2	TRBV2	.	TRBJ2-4	CTFSFRGSGGVGGKNIQYF	TGTACCTTCAGTTTCCGGGGCAGCGGGGGGGTCGGAGGCAAAAACATTCAGTACTTC
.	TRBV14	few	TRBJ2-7	CASSQGVTMGLQYF	TGTGCCAGCAGCCAAGGTGTAACTATGGGGTTGCAGTACTTC
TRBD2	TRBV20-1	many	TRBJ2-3	CSARETSGRTPDTQYF	TGCAGTGCTAGGGAAACTAGCGGGAGGACCCCAGATACGCAGTATTTT
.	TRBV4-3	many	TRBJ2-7	CASSQELVSLTYEQYF	TGCGCCAGCAGCCAAGAACTAGTTTCCCTTACCTACGAGCAGTACTTC
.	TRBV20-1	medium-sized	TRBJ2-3	CSALFLGPVTDTQYF	TGCAGTGCGTTGTTTCTCGGCCCGGTCACAGATACGCAGTATTTT
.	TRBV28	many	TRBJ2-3	CASSPPGASLIDTQYF	TGTGCCAGCAGTCCCCCAGGGGCATCCCTCATAGATACGCAGTATTTT
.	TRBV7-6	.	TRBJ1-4	CASSRRTASNEKLFF	TGTGCCAGCAGCCGAAGGACGGCGTCTAATGAAAAACTGTTTTTT
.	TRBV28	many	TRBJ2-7	CASSLLGENYEQYF	TGTGCCAGCAGTTTATTAGGGGAAAACTACGAGCAGTACTTC
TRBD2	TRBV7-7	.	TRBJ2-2	CASSVTSGRNTGELFF	TGTGCCAGCAGCGTAACTAGCGGGAGAAACACCGGGGAGCTGTTTTTT
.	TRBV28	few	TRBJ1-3	CASEEGNTIYF	TGTGCCAGCGAGGAGGGAAACACCATATATTTT
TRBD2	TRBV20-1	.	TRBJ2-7	CSALRASGRDEQYF	TGCAGTGCACTGAGGGCTAGCGGGAGGGACGAGCAGTACTTC
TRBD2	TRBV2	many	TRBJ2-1	CASNTAGGSEQFF	TGTGCCAGCAATACAGCGGGGGGTTCTGAGCAGTTCTTC
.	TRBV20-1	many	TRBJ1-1	CSARWQTEAFF	TGCAGTGCTAGGTGGCAGACTGAAGCTTTCTTT
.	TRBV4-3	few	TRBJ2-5	CASSRQRGRGSQETQYF	TGCGCCAGCAGCCGCCAGAGAGGCCGGGGAAGCCAAGAGACCCAGTACTTC
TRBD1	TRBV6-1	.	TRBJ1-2	CASSKDRARGYTF	TGTGCCAGCAGTAAGGACAGGGCACGTGGCTACACCTTC
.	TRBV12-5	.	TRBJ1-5	CASARAGLGQPQHF	TGTGCTAGTGCCCGAGCAGGGTTGGGTCAGCCCCAGCATTTT
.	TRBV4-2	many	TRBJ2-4	CASSQSGRSVKLAKNIQYF	TGTGCCAGCAGCCAAAGTGGACGTTCGGTAAAACTAGCCAAAAACATTCAGTACTTC
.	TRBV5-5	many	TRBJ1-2	CASSSHQALYGYTF	TGTGCCAGCAGCTCACACCAAGCCCTCTATGGCTACACCTTC
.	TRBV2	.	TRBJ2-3	CASTFPIQRADTQYF	TGTGCCAGCACCTTCCCCATCCAGCGGGCAGATACGCAGTATTTT
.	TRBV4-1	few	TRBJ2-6	CASRASGANVLTF	TGCGCCAGCAGGGCCTCTGGGGCCAACGTCCTGACTTTC
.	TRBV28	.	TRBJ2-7	CASSLWVHYEQYF	TGTGCCAGCAGTTTATGGGTCCACTACGAGCAGTACTTC
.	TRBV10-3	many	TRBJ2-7	CAISEYGGTYEQYF	TGTGCCATCAGTGAGTACGGGGGTACCTACGAGCAGTACTTC
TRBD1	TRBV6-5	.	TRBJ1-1	CASSYSGTGATEAFF	TGTGCCAGCAGTTACTCAGGGACAGGGGCCACTGAAGCTTTCTTT
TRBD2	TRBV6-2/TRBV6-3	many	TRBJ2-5	CASTTPGLDKETQYF	TGTGCCAGCACCACACCGGGACTAGACAAAGAGACCCAGTACTTC
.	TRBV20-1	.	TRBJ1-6	CSARDEVSGSPLHF	TGCAGTGCTAGAGATGAGGTCAGTGGTTCACCCCTCCACTTT
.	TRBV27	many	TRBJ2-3	CASSSPINTDTQYF	TGTGCCAGCAGTTCCCCAATAAACACAGATACGCAGTATTTT
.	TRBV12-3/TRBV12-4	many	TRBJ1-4	CASTREGGPLEKLFF	TGTGCCAGCACCCGGGAGGGGGGACCCCTTGAAAAACTGTTTTTT
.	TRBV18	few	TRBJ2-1	CASSPQTGDEQFF	TGTGCCAGCTCACCACAGACGGGGGATGAGCAGTTCTTC
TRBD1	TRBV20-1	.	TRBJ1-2	CSARTGTAKYGYTF	TGCAGTGCTAGGACCGGGACAGCAAAATATGGCTACACCTTC
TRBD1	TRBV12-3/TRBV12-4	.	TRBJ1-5	CASSPVGTGGQPQHF	TGTGCCAGCAGTCCAGTCGGGACAGGGGGTCAGCCCCAGCATTTT
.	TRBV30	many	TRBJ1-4	CAWRPPWWAEKLFF	TGTGCCTGGAGACCCCCCTGGTGGGCGGAAAAACTGTTTTTT
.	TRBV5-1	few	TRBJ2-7	CASSLAGGSSYEQYF	TGCGCCAGCAGCTTGGCCGGGGGTTCCTCCTACGAGCAGTACTTC
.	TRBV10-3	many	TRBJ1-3	CATQQELGNTIYF	TGTGCCACCCAACAGGAACTTGGAAACACCATATATTTT
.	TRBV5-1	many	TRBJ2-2	CASSPDRSNTGELFF	TGCGCCAGCAGCCCAGACCGATCGAACACCGGGGAGCTGTTTTTT
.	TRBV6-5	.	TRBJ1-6	CASSKGDSPLHF	TGTGCCAGCAGTAAAGGGGATTCACCCCTCCACTTT
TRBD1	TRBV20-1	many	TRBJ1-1	CSAGQPGQPNTEAFF	TGCAGTGCTGGACAGCCGGGACAGCCGAACACTGAAGCTTTCTTT
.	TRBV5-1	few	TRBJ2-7	CASSSQGILNEQYF	TGCGCCAGCAGCTCTCAGGGAATTCTCAACGAGCAGTACTTC
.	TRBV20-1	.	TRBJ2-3	CSASVRRNTDTQYF	TGCAGTGCTAGTGTCAGGCGCAACACAGATACGCAGTATTTT
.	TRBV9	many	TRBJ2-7	CASSPSSYPFASSFYEQYF	TGTGCCAGCAGCCCATCGTCATACCCTTTCGCATCATCTTTCTACGAGCAGTACTTC
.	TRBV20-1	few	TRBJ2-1	CSARVLNEQFF	TGCAGTGCTAGAGTATTGAATGAGCAGTTCTTC